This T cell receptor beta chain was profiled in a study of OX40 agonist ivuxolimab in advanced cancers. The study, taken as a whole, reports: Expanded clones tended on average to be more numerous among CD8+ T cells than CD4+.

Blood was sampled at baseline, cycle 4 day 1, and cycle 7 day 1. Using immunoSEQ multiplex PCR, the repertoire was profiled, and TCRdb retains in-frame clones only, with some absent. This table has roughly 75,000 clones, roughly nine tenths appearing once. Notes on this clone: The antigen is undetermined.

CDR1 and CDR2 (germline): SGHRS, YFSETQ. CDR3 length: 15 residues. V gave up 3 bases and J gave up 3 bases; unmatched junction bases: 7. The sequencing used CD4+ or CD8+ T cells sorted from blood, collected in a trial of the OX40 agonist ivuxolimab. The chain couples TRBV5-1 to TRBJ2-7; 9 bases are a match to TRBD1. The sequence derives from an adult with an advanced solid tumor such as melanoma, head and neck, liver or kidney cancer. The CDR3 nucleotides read TGCGCCAGCAGCTCTGGACAGGGGACTTTCTACGAGCAGTACTTC. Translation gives CASSSGQGTFYEQYF.